This T cell receptor (beta chain) is drawn from a study of blood T cell repertoires in COVID-19. Turning to the study itself: Acute and convalescent COVID-19 specimens originated in the United States, Italy and Spain. Sample material is recorded as cDNA or gDNA derived from T cells, B-cell-depleted T cells, or PBMCs.

Losses at the gene ends were 10 bases for V and 7 bases for J; bases not matched to a gene: 16. Germline CDR1 and CDR2: LNHDA and SQIVND (reference sequence). The CDR3 is 15 residues long. Under the authors' procedure: Counts of nucleated cells, estimated from reference gene primer amplification, were obtained. The table came from immunoSEQ multiplex PCR; TCRdb's copy has only in-frame clones and leaves some out. The DNA was the basis for D and trimming; V, J and clone size are from that table. The table includes 88,000 or so clones, over 75% detected once. The sample was peripheral blood. J is TRBJ1-1 and V is TRBV19, with 9 bases lining up with TRBD1. The TCR comes from a man aged 55 to 69 with acute or convalescent COVID-19. The CDR3 DNA sequence: TGTGCCACCCAGACCCTCCACAGGGGGCACTATGAAGCTTTCTTT. This translates into CATQTLHRGHYEAFF.